The source of this T cell receptor (beta chain) is a study of T cell repertoires in cytomegalovirus infection. Study at large: Evidence of both CMV infection and a matching HLA type came from public TCR beta signatures.

As to this clonotype: The antigen is unknown.

The V gene end was trimmed by 8 bases and the J gene end by 6 bases; junction bases not matched to a gene: 12. The CDR3 is 15 amino acids. In germline, CDR1 is SGHTA, CDR2 FQGNSA. TCRdb independently ran MiXCR on the reads; one entry per CDR3 protein. This sample has a few hundred thousand distinct CDR3 sequences, with under 55% found just once. This sample comprised cultured PBMCs, obtained from culture after CMV antigen stimulation. The clonotype originates from a human donor in good health (CMV status not recorded). Some clones in this sample may be carry-over from other donors' samples. The chain employs TRBV7-2 and TRBJ2-4, with TRBD1 identical over 8 bases. CDR3 in DNA: TGTGCCAGCTTAAAAATAGGGCAGGGGGCAAACATTCAGTACTTC. Translating gives CASLKIGQGANIQYF.